Listed here are 24 T cell receptor beta chains from one sample, sequenced in a study of Graves' ophthalmopathy and Graves' hyperthyroidism. Beta-chain TCR CDR3 regions were amplified from RNA transcripts. An opening RT-PCR round employed HTBI primers and preceded a second-round multiplex PCR. TCRdb re-called the multiplex PCR reads with MiXCR, one entry per CDR3 protein. The sample carries 650,000 to 900,000 distinct CDR3 sequences, 40% recorded once. The sequencing input was peripheral blood. The origin of the receptors is an adult man with Graves' ophthalmopathy.

Concerning this clonotype itself: Germline and junction disagree at one end, which may indicate a read error. The J gene is TRBJ1-2, the V gene TRBV2; 7 bases match TRBD1. The CDR3 has 20 amino acids. The germline gives CDR1 SNHLY, CDR2 FYNNEI. CDR3 bases: TGCGCCAGCAGCCAAGCCTGGACCTTATTATTGGGACAGAATAACTATGGCTACACCTTC. It yields the protein CASSQAWTLLLGQNNYGYTF.

The V call is TRBV10-3, the J call TRBJ1-4, with D unresolved. Germline CDR1 is ENHRY and CDR2 is SYGVKD. Trimming took off 11 bases at V and 2 bases at J, with 27 bases between the two ends. The CDR3 contains 18 residues. The CDR3 sequence is CASIAANTGETTNEKLFF. DNA for the CDR3: TGTGCCTCCATAGCGGCAAACACCGGGGAGACGACTAATGAAAAACTGTTTTTT.

This clonotype has at least ten counts. This chain connects TRBV9 to TRBJ1-6; D not certain. Trimming left V 2 bases short and J 7 bases short, with 10 bases between. Per germline, CDR1 SGDLS and CDR2 YYNGEE. CDR3 length equals 14 residues. CDR3 sequence reads: CASSVGQANSPLHF. The CDR3 coding sequence is TGTGCCAGCAGCGTCGGCCAGGCCAATTCACCCCTCCACTTT.

The chain is built from TRBV7-9 and TRBJ2-5, with TRBD2 matching over 11 bases. Germline V gene sequence: CDR1 SEHNR, CDR2 FQNEAQ (reference sequence). V was pared by 8 bases and J by 4 bases, with 6 bases of the junction left unmatched. The CDR3 runs 14 residues. In DNA form, the CDR3 reads TGTGCCAGCCGACTAGCGGGGTATGCAGAGACCCAGTACTTC. This sequence encodes CASRLAGYAETQYF.

J is TRBJ1-5 and V is TRBV19; no reliable D call. The CDR3 extends over 14 amino acids. Looked up from germline, CDR1 is LNHDA and CDR2 is SQIVND (reference sequence). V lost 7 bases, J lost 3 bases, and 13 bases lay in between. The DNA for the CDR3 is TGTGCCAGTACCCCCAAGGGTTTCAATCAGCCCCAGCATTTT. Amino acids: CASTPKGFNQPQHF.

The rearrangement links TRBV29-1 to TRBJ2-3, with 11 bases fitting TRBD2. Trimming at V came to 5 bases and at J to 4 bases, leaving 5 bases not matched to a gene. Germline V lookup: CDR1 SQVTM, CDR2 ANQGSEA. The CDR3 spans 14 residues. CDR3 in DNA: TGCAGCGTTTCGCTAGCGGGAGGTGCAGATACGCAGTATTTT. Translated, it gives CSVSLAGGADTQYF.

This clonotype was detected many times. The rearrangement joins TRBV7-9 to TRBJ2-5, with D uncertain. The ends were cut back, 5 bases at V and 2 bases at J, with 12 bases in the middle. This CDR3 has 14 residues. In germline, CDR1 is SEHNR, CDR2 FQNEAQ (reference sequence). The CDR3 coding sequence is TGTGCCAGCAGCCAGGTGGAGATGCAAGAGACCCAGTACTTC. Encoded protein: CASSQVEMQETQYF.

This clonotype has only a few counts. The chain carries TRBV7-9 and TRBJ2-2; D is perhaps TRBD2 (6 bases). V lost 4 bases to trimming and J lost 0 bases, with 9 bases between them. This CDR3 comprises 15 residues. Germline assignment: CDR1 SEHNR and CDR2 FQNEAQ (reference sequence). The CDR3 is CASSSGVTNTGELFF. In DNA form, the CDR3 reads TGTGCCAGCAGCTCGGGGGTTACGAACACCGGGGAGCTGTTTTTT. The variable domain in full, completed from reference TRBV7-9 and TRBJ2-2, reads DTGVSQNPRHKITKRGQNVTFRCDPISEHNRLYWYRQTLGQGPEFLTYFQNEAQLEKSRLLSDRFSAERPKGSFSTLEIQRTEQGDSAMYLCASSSGVTNTGELFFGEGSRLTVL.

The chain has TRBV20-1 and TRBJ2-2; 7 bases are a match to TRBD2. The CDR3 is 16 residues long. The V gene end was trimmed by 2 bases and the J gene end by 1 base; junction bases not matched to a gene: 7. Germline values: CDR1 DFQATT, CDR2 SNEGSKA (reference sequence). The CDR3 is CSARLRDYWNTGELFF. The CDR3 DNA reads TGCAGTGCTAGACTGAGGGACTACTGGAACACCGGGGAGCTGTTTTTT.

The J gene is TRBJ1-2, the V gene TRBV20-1; D not certain. Germline CDR1 reads DFQATT; CDR2 reads SNEGSKA (reference sequence). V was trimmed by 2 bases and J by 6 bases, leaving 19 bases between them. The CDR3 sequence is 15 residues long. CDR3 amino acids: CSARRLDPLHHGYTF. The CDR3 region has the DNA TGCAGTGCTAGACGCCTGGACCCCCTTCACCATGGCTACACCTTC.

The table lists this clonotype with many counts. V is TRBV11-2 and J is TRBJ2-5; D is ambiguous. Germline V gives CDR1 SGHAT, CDR2 FQNNGV. CDR3 length: 12 residues. V was clipped by 0 bases and J by 9 bases, with 8 bases between them. CDR3 loop: CASSLDQQSQYF. In nucleotides, the CDR3 is TGTGCCAGCAGCTTAGATCAACAGTCCCAGTACTTC.

This clonotype occurred a few times. The chain joins TRBV12-3 or TRBV12-4 to TRBJ2-5; D not resolved. CDR3 length: 12 residues. Trimming removed 6 bases from V and 4 bases from J, with 9 bases in between. The CDR3 DNA reads as TGTGCCAGCAGAGACCTTTTAGAGACCCAGTACTTC. This sequence encodes CASRDLLETQYF.

This clonotype was counted only a few times. J is TRBJ2-7 and V is TRBV20-1, with 12 positions matching TRBD2. The V gene's germline CDR1 is DFQATT and CDR2 SNEGSKA (reference sequence). The CDR3 has 13 residues. This chain's CDR3 is CSPLTSGSYEQYF. The DNA of the CDR3 is TGCAGCCCACTGACTAGCGGGAGCTACGAGCAGTACTTC.

The genes are TRBV6-5 and TRBJ1-1, with 9 nucleotides matching TRBD1. Germline V lookup: CDR1 MNHEY, CDR2 SVGAGI. V was pared by 2 bases and J by 6 bases, with 4 bases of the junction left unmatched. The CDR3 runs 14 residues. CDR3 in DNA: TGTGCCAGCAGTTACGGGGACAGGGCCCCTGAAGCTTTCTTT. It translates to CASSYGDRAPEAFF.

This clonotype was counted at least ten times. The J gene is TRBJ1-1, the V gene TRBV29-1; D gene ambiguous. The CDR3 covers 14 residues. Germline V CDR1 and CDR2: SQVTM, ANQGSEA. The V end was cut by 4 bases, the J end by 1 base, with 13 bases between. The CDR3 region is CSVGVERPNTEAFF. The CDR3 nucleotides are TGCAGCGTTGGAGTGGAGAGACCGAACACTGAAGCTTTCTTT.

The rearrangement joins TRBV20-1 to TRBJ2-7, with 9 nucleotides matching TRBD1. Germline CDR1 is DFQATT and CDR2 is SNEGSKA (reference sequence). The CDR3 totals 18 residues. J was trimmed by 5 bases and V by 5 bases; bases with no gene match: 22. The CDR3 is CSAAGLTLRQGDTNEQYF. In DNA form, the CDR3 reads TGCAGTGCTGCCGGGCTTACCCTCCGACAGGGGGACACTAACGAGCAGTACTTC.

The J gene is TRBJ1-3, the V gene TRBV25-1, with 7 bases identical to TRBD1. Germline V lookup: CDR1 MGHDK, CDR2 SYGVNS. V dropped 2 bases and J dropped 5; count of bases not matched to a gene: 9. There are 16 residues in the CDR3. The CDR3 spells CASSEGGTASRNTIYF. The CDR3 region has the DNA TGTGCCAGCAGTGAAGGGGGGACAGCCAGCCGAAACACCATATATTTT. The variable domain in full, with the rest retrieved from reference TRBV25-1 and TRBJ1-3, is EADIYQTPRYLVIGTGKKITLECSQTMGHDKMYWYQQDPGMELHLIHYSYGVNSTEKGDLSSESTVSRIRTEHFPLTLESARPSHTSQYLCASSEGGTASRNTIYFGEGSWLTVV.

The chain carries TRBV25-1 and TRBJ1-1; TRBD1 might be the D (6 bases). Germline lookup yields CDR1 MGHDK and CDR2 SYGVNS. V lost 5 bases to trimming and J lost 0 bases, with 13 bases between them. This CDR3 comprises 15 residues. CDR3: CASSFYWTVNTEAFF. CDR3 DNA: TGTGCCAGCAGTTTCTATTGGACAGTGAACACTGAAGCTTTCTTT.

The chain joins TRBV2 to TRBJ1-5, with D possibly TRBD1 on 5 matching bases. CDR3 size: 15 residues. Germline V CDR1 and CDR2: SNHLY, FYNNEI. The V gene lost 6 bases and the J gene lost 6 bases, with 18 bases spanning the gap. CDR3 loop: CASSDWQGAGQPQHF. The CDR3 bases are TGTGCCAGCAGCGATTGGCAGGGAGCAGGTCAGCCCCAGCATTTT.

The gene calls are TRBV10-1 and TRBJ1-6; D ambiguous. Germline V lookup: CDR1 WNHNN, CDR2 SYGVQD (reference sequence). The CDR3 spans 13 residues. V lost 2 bases, J lost 7 bases, and 6 bases lay in between. DNA of the CDR3: TGCGCCAGCAGTGAGATCGGCAATTCACCCCTCCACTTT. This encodes CASSEIGNSPLHF.

This clonotype was seen ten or more times. This chain connects TRBV6-6 to TRBJ1-6; no clear D. The CDR3 is 14 residues long. In germline, CDR1 is MNHNY, CDR2 SVGAGI (reference sequence). The V end lost 9 bases, the J end lost 0 bases, and 9 bases lay between the germline ends. The DNA of the CDR3 is TGTGCCAGTTGCCGGGACTCCTATAATTCACCCCTCCACTTT. It encodes CASCRDSYNSPLHF.

This clonotype showed up many times. The J gene is TRBJ2-7, the V gene TRBV9, with 7 bases aligning to TRBD2. CDR1 is SGDLS and CDR2 is YYNGEE in the germline V gene. Trimming took 4 bases from V and 0 from J; bases not matched to a gene: 7. The CDR3 covers 15 residues. The CDR3 region is CASSLGAGYSYEQYF. The CDR3 DNA reads TGTGCCAGCAGCTTAGGAGCGGGATACTCCTACGAGCAGTACTTC.

Details on this clonotype: This may be a read error: a much more frequent sequence differs by one nucleotide. The chain recombines TRBV7-3 with TRBJ1-1, with a possible D match to TRBD1 (5 bases). Germline CDR1 SGHTA, CDR2 FQGTGA. CDR3 length: 15 residues. Trimming took off 4 bases at V and 3 bases at J, with 15 bases between the two ends. CDR3 in DNA: TGTGCCAGCAGCTCGGTCGGGGGGATGGACACTGAAGCTTTCTTT. This gives the protein CASSSVGGMDTEAFF.

The J gene is TRBJ1-1, the V gene TRBV10-3, with D perhaps matching TRBD1 (6 bases). The CDR3 is 13 residues long. The V gene's germline CDR1 is ENHRY and CDR2 SYGVKD. V dropped 4 bases and J dropped 6 bases, with 12 bases sitting between them. This CDR3 reads CAISVAGDSEAFF. CDR3 DNA: TGTGCCATCAGTGTGGCAGGGGACTCTGAAGCTTTCTTT.